Shown below are 22 T cell receptor beta chains from a single sample sequenced in a study of OX40 agonist ivuxolimab in advanced cancers. Libraries were prepared by immunoSEQ multiplex PCR; TCRdb keeps only in-frame clonotypes and omits some of them. The sample lists approximately 70,000 clones; roughly 80% were seen once. The sample consisted of CD4+ or CD8+ T cells sorted from blood, taken in a trial of the OX40 agonist ivuxolimab. The source is an adult with an advanced solid tumor such as melanoma, head and neck, liver or kidney cancer.

V gene TRBV2 combines with J gene TRBJ1-1; possibly TRBD1 for D (6 bases). Germline-derived CDR1 and CDR2 are SNHLY and FYNNEI. Trimming pared 6 bases from V and 4 bases from J, leaving 15 bases between. The CDR3 consists of 14 residues. CDR3 loop: CASRAAGVSTEAFF. CDR3 DNA: TGTGCCAGCAGGGCAGCAGGGGTAAGCACTGAAGCTTTCTTT. The variable domain in full, completed from reference TRBV2 and TRBJ1-1, reads EPEVTQTPSHQVTQMGQEVILRCVPISNHLYFYWYRQILGQKVEFLVSFYNNEISEKSEIFDDQFSVERPDGSNFTLKIRSTKLEDSAMYFCASRAAGVSTEAFFGQGTRLTVV.

This chain links TRBV4-1 with TRBJ2-2; TRBD2 might be the D (5 bases). Germline loops: CDR1 MGHRA, CDR2 YSYEKL. Trimming pared 0 bases from V and 2 bases from J, leaving 7 bases between. There are 15 residues in the CDR3. The CDR3 coding sequence is TGCGCCAGCAGCCAAGATCTAGCCAACACCGGGGAGCTGTTTTTT. This codes for CASSQDLANTGELFF.

The chain employs TRBV4-2 and TRBJ2-2; 8 bases agree with TRBD2. The CDR3 covers 17 residues. Germline V gene sequence: CDR1 LGHNA, CDR2 YNFKEQ. Trimming cost V 0 bases and J 4 bases; bases outside gene matches: 7. The CDR3 coding sequence is TGTGCCAGCAGCCAAGATGGGGCGGGAGGAGGCACCGGGGAGCTGTTTTTT. Protein: CASSQDGAGGGTGELFF.

In its sample, this clone was seen once. V and J are TRBV6-5 and TRBJ2-7, with 8 nucleotides matching TRBD2. V was clipped by 6 bases and J by 0 bases; unmatched bases: 4. The germline V gene encodes CDR1 MNHEY and CDR2 SVGAGI. This CDR3 is built from 14 residues. Here the CDR3 DNA reads TGTGCCAGCAGATCTAGCGGGCCCTCCTACGAGCAGTACTTC. It translates to CASRSSGPSYEQYF.

The genes are TRBV9 and TRBJ1-1; D perhaps matches TRBD1 (5 bases). V gave up 3 bases and J gave up 4 bases, with 22 bases separating them. The CDR3 sequence is 17 residues long. In germline, CDR1 is SGDLS, CDR2 YYNGEE. CDR3 nucleotides: TGTGCCAGCAGCGCCTCGGGTGTAGGGGCCCCTGGCACTGAAGCTTTCTTT. Amino acid sequence: CASSASGVGAPGTEAFF. The whole variable domain, remainder taken from reference TRBV9 and TRBJ1-1, is DSGVTQTPKHLITATGQRVTLRCSPRSGDLSVYWYQQSLDQGLQFLIQYYNGEERAKGNILERFSAQQFPDLHSELNLSSLELGDSALYFCASSASGVGAPGTEAFFGQGTRLTVV.

The chain employs TRBV6-5 and TRBJ1-1, with D tentatively TRBD1 (6 bases). Germline CDR1 and CDR2: MNHEY and SVGAGI. The CDR3 consists of 14 residues. The V end lost 6 bases, the J end lost 1 base, and 12 bases lay between the germline ends. CDR3: CASSRDRSNTEAFF. DNA of the CDR3: TGTGCCAGCAGCAGAGACAGGTCGAACACTGAAGCTTTCTTT.

V and J are TRBV5-4 and TRBJ2-1, with D perhaps matching TRBD2 (5 bases). V lost 2 bases, J lost 8 bases, and 11 bases lay in between. The germline CDR1 and CDR2 sequences are SGHNT and YYREEE (reference sequence). The CDR3 contains 13 residues. CDR3 loop: CASSFFEGDEQFF. CDR3 DNA: TGTGCCAGCAGCTTCTTTGAGGGCGATGAGCAGTTCTTC.

The V call is TRBV28, the J call TRBJ1-5, with D uncertain. Germline values: CDR1 MDHEN, CDR2 SYDVKM. Trimming took off 3 bases at V and 6 bases at J, with 15 bases between the two ends. This CDR3 region has 15 residues. As DNA, the CDR3 is TGTGCCAGCAGTTTTCCCCGTGGGGTGGGTCAGCCCCAGCATTTT. It is translated as CASSFPRGVGQPQHF.

In DNA form, the CDR3 reads TGCGCCAGCAGCCATCCACAGGGGGCGCGCTCACCCCTCCACTTT. Its protein product is CASSHPQGARSPLHF. The rearrangement uses TRBV4-1 and TRBJ1-6; 9 positions agree with TRBD1. This CDR3 is 15 amino acids long. V dropped 3 bases and J dropped 10; count of bases not matched to a gene: 7. Germline V gene lookup returns CDR1 MGHRA and CDR2 YSYEKL.

The chain has TRBV7-9 and TRBJ1-1, with 7 bases identical to TRBD1. Trimming removed 4 bases from V and 0 bases from J; junction bases left unmatched: 5. Looked up from germline, CDR1 is SEHNR and CDR2 is FQNEAQ (reference sequence). This CDR3 is 15 amino acids long. Here the CDR3 DNA reads TGTGCCAGCAGCTCAACCGGGACAGTGAACACTGAAGCTTTCTTT. Its translation is CASSSTGTVNTEAFF.

The chain combines TRBV6-1 with TRBJ2-1, with 10 bases identical to TRBD2. The CDR3 is 15 residues long. Germline values: CDR1 MNHNS, CDR2 SASEGT. With V trimmed by 6 bases and J by 7 bases, 9 bases remained unmatched. DNA for the CDR3: TGTGCCAGCAGGAAAGCGGGACTAGCGTCGAATGAGCAGTTCTTC. Translation gives CASRKAGLASNEQFF.

This clone was counted a single time. This chain links TRBV10-3 with TRBJ1-1, with a tentative D call TRBD1 (5 bases). Germline loops: CDR1 ENHRY, CDR2 SYGVKD. This CDR3 comprises 13 residues. Trimming removed 6 bases at V and 10 bases at J, with 18 bases between. The CDR3, as DNA: TGTGCCATCAGGGATAGGGACGCCTCAACAGCTTTCTTT. Amino acid sequence: CAIRDRDASTAFF.

V is TRBV2 and J is TRBJ2-1, with a possible D match to TRBD2 (6 bases). Germline-derived CDR1 and CDR2 are SNHLY and FYNNEI. The CDR3 sequence is 12 residues long. Trimming took 6 bases from V and 12 from J, leaving 15 bases between them. Here the CDR3 DNA reads TGTGCCAGCAGCGACCGGGACTCGCCGCAGTTCTTC. This gives the protein CASSDRDSPQFF.

V is TRBV6-1 and J is TRBJ2-3, with unresolved D. The CDR3 has 14 residues. Between the trimmed V and J ends, which lost 1 base and 5 bases, there was a span of 10 bases. Germline CDR1 is MNHNS and CDR2 is SASEGT. Here the CDR3 reads CASSEGAIRDTQYF. The DNA of the CDR3 is TGTGCCAGCAGTGAAGGGGCGATCAGAGATACGCAGTATTTT.

The chain is built from TRBV2 and TRBJ1-2; D may be TRBD1 (6 bases). The length of the CDR3 is 15 residues. V was trimmed by 6 bases and J by 5 bases, leaving 19 bases between them. The V gene's germline CDR1 is SNHLY and CDR2 FYNNEI. The DNA of the CDR3 is TGTGCCAGCAGCCGCGGGGACACGAAGGTGTATGGCTACACCTTC. Its translation: CASSRGDTKVYGYTF.

This chain links TRBV27 with TRBJ2-3; D is perhaps TRBD1 (7 bases). Looked up from germline, CDR1 is MNHEY and CDR2 is SMNVEV (reference sequence). V dropped 6 bases and J dropped 6 bases, with 22 bases sitting between them. This CDR3 is built from 16 residues. The CDR3 nucleotides read TGTGCCAGCAGCCGGCGGGACAGAGGAGGGTCGGATACGCAGTATTTT. Encoded protein: CASSRRDRGGSDTQYF.

This CDR3 reads CASSLGREGGGYTDTQYF. The CDR3 DNA follows: TGTGCCAGCAGCTTAGGAAGGGAGGGCGGGGGCTACACAGATACGCAGTATTTT. V usage is TRBV7-2 and J usage is TRBJ2-3; D might be TRBD2 (7 bases). Looked up from germline, CDR1 is SGHTA and CDR2 is FQGNSA. The V end lost 1 base, the J end lost 2 bases, and 19 bases lay between the germline ends. The CDR3 is 18 amino acids.

The chain is built from TRBV18 and TRBJ2-1, with 15 bases fitting TRBD2. Losses at the gene ends were 6 bases for V and 7 bases for J; bases not matched to a gene: 7. CDR3 length: 16 residues. The germline gives CDR1 KGHSH, CDR2 LQKENI. CDR3 sequence (DNA): TGTGCCAGCTCCGGACTAGCGGGGGGGCCAGGAAATGAGCAGTTCTTC. The encoded protein is CASSGLAGGPGNEQFF.

The rearrangement uses TRBV2 and TRBJ2-4, with a weak D call TRBD2 (6 bases). Germline CDR1 and CDR2: SNHLY and FYNNEI. V was shortened by 5 bases and J by 9 bases, with 17 bases between the two germline ends. The CDR3 runs to 14 residues. CDR3 in amino acids: CASSTGTYSGIQYF. The CDR3 DNA sequence: TGTGCCAGCAGTACCGGGACTTATAGCGGCATTCAGTACTTC.

This chain joins TRBV12-5 and TRBJ2-5; TRBD2 matches at 7 bases. Germline loops: CDR1 LGHNT, CDR2 FRNRAP. CDR3 size: 16 residues. V trimming: 4 bases; J trimming: 5 bases; junction bases outside the gene matches: 13. DNA of the CDR3: TGTGCTAGTGGTTCTTCCCCTGGACTGGGAGGGGAGACCCAGTACTTC. This gives the protein CASGSSPGLGGETQYF.

The chain links TRBV7-2 to TRBJ2-7, with D possibly TRBD1 on 6 matching bases. CDR3 length equals 16 residues. The germline gives CDR1 SGHTA, CDR2 FQGNSA. V was cut by 2 bases and J by 4 bases, with 18 bases left in between. The CDR3 here is CASSLFAGTSIYEQYF. The CDR3 DNA follows: TGTGCCAGCAGCTTATTTGCTGGGACATCCATATACGAGCAGTACTTC.

V usage is TRBV5-8 and J usage is TRBJ2-1; unclear D gene. Germline loops: CDR1 SGHTS, CDR2 YDEGEE. The length of the CDR3 is 15 residues. V was pared by 2 bases and J by 2 bases, with 11 bases between. The CDR3 spells CASSFLGSPYNEQFF. The CDR3 bases are TGTGCCAGCAGCTTTTTGGGATCACCCTACAATGAGCAGTTCTTC.